This T cell receptor beta chain was recorded in a study of T cells in localized non-small cell lung cancer (TCRdb year 2020). Notes on the research overall: The study analyzed T cell repertoires of 200 to 250 early-stage NSCLC patients, comparing tumors and uninvolved tumor-adjacent lungs. The mean age of the NSCLC patients was about 67 years, with 120 to 150 men and nearly 110 women. The cohort consisted of 200 to 300 treatment-naive NSCLC patients whose localized lung tumors had been resected.

At diagnosis, tumor, uninvolved tumor-adjacent lung and peripheral blood were collected and then preserved as a mix of FFPE and fresh-frozen material. For TCR repertoire profiling, blood samples were analyzed as peripheral blood mononuclear cells. Comments on this clone: This clone's antigen is unknown. Base-call qualities are not available, and no considerably larger clone is one nucleotide away.

CDR1 DFQATT and CDR2 SNEGSKA were looked up in the germline V gene (reference sequence). Trimming costs V 3 bases and J 10 bases, and their ends lie 10 bases apart. Spanning cysteine to phenylalanine, the CDR3 consists of 11 amino acids. The entry retains the CDR3 DNA only, 33 bases that are in frame from base 1. TCR beta CDR3 regions were sequenced from DNA using the immunoSEQ Assay. Processing in the source paper ran as follows. T cell density was computed as TCR beta template counts normalized to usable DNA estimated by amplifying housekeeping genes. Using the preseqR package, richness was estimated by extrapolating to 120,000 templates for tissue samples and 400,000 templates for PBMC samples. Clonality was defined as one minus Pielou's evenness. Tissue-enriched TCRs were identified by differential abundance testing using productive amino-acid clonotypes, minimum total count 5 and alpha 0.1. The Jaccard Index and the Morisita Overlap Index were used to measure repertoire overlap between compartments. TCR beta CDR3s were clustered by GLIPH together with public tetramer-defined viral CDR3s, and at least three viral sequences plus V-gene enrichment were required for viral motifs. TCRdb took over this immuneACCESS table, retaining in-frame rearrangements with V and J assigned. Such tables are incomplete; in checked studies, under half of the missing clones stem from an unresolved V gene, and the remainder is unexplained. The V and J calls and the clone size are those of that table, but D and trimming were determined from the DNA. A total of under 65,000 clones appear in this sample, about four fifths of them only once. Together, the top ten hold just under 20% of the sample.

Points the paper makes about the study in general: Multi-region tumor sequencing was not performed, so intratumor heterogeneity could not be excluded. Uninvolved tumor-adjacent lung showed the highest T cell clonality, higher than tumor, which suggests more focused antigenic responses in the uninvolved tumor-adjacent lung. Because the study design was exploratory, TCR variables were selected using unadjusted p-values without false-discovery rate correction. Higher blood T cell density associated with longer overall survival, while higher adjacent-lung clonality associated with shorter survival. A median of 57 of the top 100 tumor clones were detected in paired uninvolved adjacent lung, and some 30 of these tumor clones were also found among the top 100 clones of the paired uninvolved adjacent lung.

The rearranged segments are TRBV20-1 and TRBJ1-3; TRBD1 is a possible D gene, resting on 5 matching bases. This receptor was taken from an older female donor with stage II squamous cell lung carcinoma. Material: peripheral blood, obtained before any cancer treatment. The CDR3 region has the sequence CSASQGDTIYF. The nucleotides are TGCAGTGCTAGCCAGGGTGATACCATATATTTT.